This T cell receptor (beta chain) was profiled in a study of cytomegalovirus exposure and HLA in healthy donors. Findings and limits, study-wide: Accounts indicate the classifier identified cytomegalovirus status with strong specificity and sensitivity. Among immune exposure information, only CMV serostatus was available. The investigators catalogued some 150 TCR beta chains as cytomegalovirus-associated.

This clone was found a few times. As yet, its antigen is unknown. V lost 5 bases, J lost 4 bases, and 5 bases stayed unmatched. Germline values: CDR1 SEHNR, CDR2 FQNEAQ (reference sequence). This CDR3 comprises 14 residues. Researchers ran the PCR with 60 Vbeta and 13 Jbeta primers. Only in-frame clones appear in the TCRdb table, and some are missing; sequencing was by immunoSEQ multiplex PCR. The table includes some 70,000 clones, around 74% detected once. The V call is TRBV7-9, the J call TRBJ1-1; 9 nucleotides agree with TRBD1. This TCR derives from a male donor in good health and CMV-seropositive. The specimen was PBMCs. The DNA of the CDR3 is TGTGCCAGCAGCACGGGACAGGGAAGCACTGAAGCTTTCTTT. Amino acid sequence: CASSTGQGSTEAFF.